The source of this T cell receptor beta chain is a study of somatic mutations in cytotoxic T cells in rheumatoid arthritis. Researchers isolated CD4+ and CD8+ cells by positive magnetic bead selection and then checked their purity by flow cytometry. Here immunoSEQ multiplex PCR was the method, and the copy in TCRdb shows in-frame clones only, minus some. The sample includes roughly 20,000 clones, roughly 72% seen only once; the top ten take over 4%. In regard to this clone: The antigen is undetermined.

The CDR3 is 15 amino acids. Germline V gives CDR1 SEHNR, CDR2 FQNEAQ (reference sequence). V was pared by 3 bases and J by 2 bases, with 6 bases of the junction left unmatched. Study-wide findings and caveats: More than 20% of CD8+ cells belonged to the largest clone in about an eighth of the roughly 60 patients. Statistically, CD8+ T-cell clonality was not significantly distinct between individuals with rheumatoid arthritis and age-matched healthy controls.

The chain carries TRBV7-9 and TRBJ2-5, with TRBD2 matching 7 bases. The sequenced sample was CD8+ T cells sorted from blood. This clonotype was sampled from a man between 60 and 75 years old in good health. The CDR3 region has the DNA TGTGCCAGCAGCTTTGGCGGGAGTTATCAAGAGACCCAGTACTTC. Its translation: CASSFGGSYQETQYF.